This T cell receptor beta chain comes out of a study of T cell repertoires in cytomegalovirus infection. At the level of the study: Used in the study were CMV epitopes, some recently identified and HLA-C-restricted, others well-studied and HLA-B-restricted. Matching HLA type and CMV infection were both indicated by public TCR beta signatures.

From the reads, TCRdb called clonotypes with MiXCR, one entry per CDR3 protein. The data contain approximately 910,000 distinct CDR3 sequences, around 32% of them singletons. Comment on this clonotype: The target antigen is unknown.

V lost 5 bases to trimming and J lost 2 bases; unmatched junction nucleotides: 7. Germline values: CDR1 SGHTA, CDR2 FQGNSA. The CDR3 is 15 amino acids. Regarding the study as a whole: In two of eight donors, the top clonotype was HLA-C-restricted CMV-specific.

The sequencing here drew on cultured CD8+ T cells from PBMCs, taken from culture after CMV antigen stimulation. This receptor was taken from a human donor in good health (CMV status not recorded). Some clones in this sample may be carry-over from other donors' samples. The V and J genes are TRBV7-2 and TRBJ2-5, with 8 bases matching TRBD2. Here the CDR3 reads CASSQGSGGQETQYF. The CDR3 coding sequence is TGTGCCAGCAGCCAGGGCAGCGGGGGTCAAGAGACCCAGTACTTC.